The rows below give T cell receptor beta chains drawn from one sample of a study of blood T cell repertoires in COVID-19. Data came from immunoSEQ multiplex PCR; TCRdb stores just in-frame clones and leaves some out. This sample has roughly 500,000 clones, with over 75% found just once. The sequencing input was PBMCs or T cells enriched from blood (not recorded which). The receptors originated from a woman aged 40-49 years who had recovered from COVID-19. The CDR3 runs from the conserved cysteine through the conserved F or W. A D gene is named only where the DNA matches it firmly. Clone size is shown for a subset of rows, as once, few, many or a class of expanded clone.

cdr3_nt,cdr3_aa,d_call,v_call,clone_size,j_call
TGTGCCAGCAGCTTAACCGGGACAAGCTACAATGAGCAGTTCTTC,CASSLTGTSYNEQFF,-,TRBV7-8,-,TRBJ2-1
TGTGCCAGCAGAGAGACTGGAGGTATCGGGCAGTTCTTC,CASRETGGIGQFF,-,TRBV12-3/TRBV12-4,few,TRBJ2-1
TGTGCCATTGGCCCTGCGGGGAACTATGGCTACACCTTC,CAIGPAGNYGYTF,-,TRBV6-5,-,TRBJ1-2
TGCAGCGTCCTCAGACGGGAAGAGCAGTACTTC,CSVLRREEQYF,-,TRBV20-1,-,TRBJ2-7
TGTGCCAGCAGCCGCAGAATCTCTAGCGGGGCCAACACCTACGAGCAGTACTTC,CASSRRISSGANTYEQYF,TRBD2,TRBV11-2,-,TRBJ2-7
TGTGCCAGCTCGCTGACAACAGGGGGCAGCGAGCAGTACTTC,CASSLTTGGSEQYF,TRBD1,TRBV18,-,TRBJ2-7
TGTGCCAGCAGCTTAGGGACACAAGAGACCCAGTACTTC,CASSLGTQETQYF,-,TRBV13,-,TRBJ2-5
TGTGCCAGCAGTCGACGGGACAGAAGGAGTTCCCATACGCAGTATTTT,CASSRRDRRSSHTQYF,TRBD1,TRBV27,-,TRBJ2-3
TGCGCCAGCAGTCAACGCCCCCGGGGAGGTAGCGAGCAGTACTTC,CASSQRPRGGSEQYF,-,TRBV23-1,-,TRBJ2-7
TGTGCCAGTAGCAACGACAGGGCCGGGGGCAATTCACCCCTCCACTTT,CASSNDRAGGNSPLHF,TRBD1,TRBV19,-,TRBJ1-6
TGTGCCAGCAGTGAATTCGGACAGGGGGGTAACTATGGCTACACCTTC,CASSEFGQGGNYGYTF,TRBD1,TRBV25-1,-,TRBJ1-2
TGCGCCAGCAGCGTGACAGATAAGGGCACTGAAGCTTTCTTT,CASSVTDKGTEAFF,-,TRBV5-1,-,TRBJ1-1
TGCGCCAGCCAGCCACAGTTGAACACTGAAGCTTTCTTT,CASQPQLNTEAFF,-,TRBV10-2,-,TRBJ1-1
TGTGCCAGCAGTAAATACTCGACTGTGGGCTACGAGCAGTACTTC,CASSKYSTVGYEQYF,-,TRBV6-5,-,TRBJ2-7
TGCGCCAGCAGCCCCGGACTAGCGGCTTTACAAGAGACCCAGTACTTC,CASSPGLAALQETQYF,TRBD2,TRBV4-3,-,TRBJ2-5
TGTGCCAGCAGCTCAGTAGGGAGGCAGCCCCAGCATTTT,CASSSVGRQPQHF,-,TRBV7-9,-,TRBJ1-5
TGTGCCAGCAGTTTTCCGGGTAATTCACCCCTCCACTTT,CASSFPGNSPLHF,-,TRBV27,-,TRBJ1-6
TGTGCCACCAGCAGCGACAGGCCGGGCCTTTATGGCTACACCTTC,CATSSDRPGLYGYTF,-,TRBV15,-,TRBJ1-2
TGTGCCAGTAACGGTGAATCTTTAATTCAGCCCCAGCATTTT,CASNGESLIQPQHF,-,TRBV19,-,TRBJ1-5
TGTGCCAGCAGCCTCTCTGGTGCGGGGGCGGGAGATACGCAGTATTTT,CASSLSGAGAGDTQYF,-,TRBV7-2,-,TRBJ2-3
TGTGCCAGCAGCTCGCGGACAGGGACAAACTCCTACGAGCAGTACTTC,CASSSRTGTNSYEQYF,TRBD1,TRBV7-8,-,TRBJ2-7
TGTGCCAGCAGCGTAGAAAAGGGACTAGCGGGTTCGTCTAGCACAGATACGCAGTATTTT,CASSVEKGLAGSSSTDTQYF,TRBD2,TRBV9,-,TRBJ2-3
TGTGCCAGCAGATCCTTAGCGAAGAGCGAGCAGTACTTC,CASRSLAKSEQYF,-,TRBV12-3/TRBV12-4,once,TRBJ2-7
TGTGCCAGCAGTTTTTTAACACCTACAGGGAGCGTAAACACTGAAGCTTTCTTT,CASSFLTPTGSVNTEAFF,-,TRBV27,-,TRBJ1-1
TGTGCCAGTAAACGAGGGGTTGGGGGAGGGGGTACTGAAGCTTTCTTT,CASKRGVGGGGTEAFF,-,TRBV19,-,TRBJ1-1
TGTGCCAGCAGCCTGGTAGCGGGAGGCACGGAGTACGAGCAGTACTTC,CASSLVAGGTEYEQYF,TRBD2,TRBV7-2,once,TRBJ2-7
TGTGCCACCACGCCCGGGACAGGGCGGAGCGGGGAGCTGTTTTTT,CATTPGTGRSGELFF,TRBD1,TRBV19,-,TRBJ2-2
TGTGCCAGCAGTCGGTCCCGGGACAGGTACAATGAGCAGTTCTTC,CASSRSRDRYNEQFF,TRBD1,TRBV6-5,-,TRBJ2-1
TGTGCCAGCAGTTTGGGGAGGGACACTGAAGCTTTCTTT,CASSLGRDTEAFF,-,TRBV12-3/TRBV12-4,-,TRBJ1-1
TGTGCCAGCAAGGGGGCCGGCAGAAATTCACCCCTCCACTTT,CASKGAGRNSPLHF,TRBD1,TRBV2,-,TRBJ1-6
TGTGCCAGCAGCCCTAGCCGAGCGACAGATACGCAGTATTTT,CASSPSRATDTQYF,-,TRBV11-3,-,TRBJ2-3
TGTGCCAGCTCAACACAGGGGATGAATTCACCCCTCCACTTT,CASSTQGMNSPLHF,TRBD1,TRBV18,-,TRBJ1-6
TGCGCCAGCAGCCAAGATCGTGGGGGGGGCGCCTATAATTCACCCCTCCACTTT,CASSQDRGGGAYNSPLHF,-,TRBV4-3,-,TRBJ1-6
TGTGCCAGCAGCTTAGATCTTTACACTGAAGCTTTCTTT,CASSLDLYTEAFF,-,TRBV11-2,-,TRBJ1-1
TGCGCCAGCAGCCAAGCCAGGGAGGAGTTCTACGAGCAGTACTTC,CASSQAREEFYEQYF,-,TRBV4-3,once,TRBJ2-7
TGTGCCAGCAGTTTTATTGGGACAGCTAACACTGAAGCTTTCTTT,CASSFIGTANTEAFF,TRBD1,TRBV27,-,TRBJ1-1
TGTGCCAGTCACGGGATCACCAATGAAAAACTGTTTTTT,CASHGITNEKLFF,-,TRBV25-1,-,TRBJ1-4